The sequence of this T cell receptor beta chain was determined in a study of shared clonotypes between healthy human individuals. This clone was counted a few times. Its antigen is undetermined. Profiling relied on immunoSEQ multiplex PCR, and the TCRdb table lists in-frame clones only, not all of them. Of about 530,000 clones listed, 75% to 80% are singletons. Study results and caveats: Tissues were not sampled, only blood, and their repertoires likely differ.

The CDR3 totals 14 residues. Germline CDR1 and CDR2: SQVTM and ANQGSEA. Trimming left V 4 bases short and J 0 bases short, with 12 bases between. Sequenced input: PBMCs. This clonotype was sampled from a middle-aged woman in good health. Some clones in this sample may be carry-over from other donors' samples. This chain links TRBV29-1 with TRBJ1-1; no firm D call. CDR3 nucleotides: TGCAGCGTTGGGCGTAGCAGCCTGAACACTGAAGCTTTCTTT. Its translation: CSVGRSSLNTEAFF.